In its sample, the clone carrying this T cell receptor beta chain was seen once. The antigen is undetermined. This sample is part of a study of cytomegalovirus exposure and HLA in healthy donors. The PCR ran on 60 Vbeta and 13 Jbeta primers. Generated by immunoSEQ multiplex PCR, the TCRdb table keeps only in-frame clones and is missing some. Here the sample spans roughly 66,000 clones, 55% to 65% being singletons. Trimming cost V 7 bases and J 2 bases; bases outside gene matches: 5. The CDR3 is made up of 13 amino acids. The V gene's germline CDR1 is SGDLS and CDR2 YYNGEE. The study, taken as a whole, reports: Associated with cytomegalovirus, according to the listing, were 150 to 200 TCR beta chains. Analyzed later, association rates of TCRs varied across HLA loci, with DRB1 most and HLA-C fewest.

Material for sequencing was PBMCs. The chain combines TRBV9 with TRBJ1-2; 7 bases agree with TRBD1. The clonotype originates from a woman in her 50s in good health and CMV-seronegative. The CDR3 DNA reads TGTGCCAGCCGCGGGACAGCGAACTATGGCTACACCTTC. Protein: CASRGTANYGYTF. Filled out from reference TRBV9 and TRBJ1-2, the complete variable domain reads DSGVTQTPKHLITATGQRVTLRCSPRSGDLSVYWYQQSLDQGLQFLIQYYNGEERAKGNILERFSAQQFPDLHSELNLSSLELGDSALYFCASRGTANYGYTFGSGTRLTVV.